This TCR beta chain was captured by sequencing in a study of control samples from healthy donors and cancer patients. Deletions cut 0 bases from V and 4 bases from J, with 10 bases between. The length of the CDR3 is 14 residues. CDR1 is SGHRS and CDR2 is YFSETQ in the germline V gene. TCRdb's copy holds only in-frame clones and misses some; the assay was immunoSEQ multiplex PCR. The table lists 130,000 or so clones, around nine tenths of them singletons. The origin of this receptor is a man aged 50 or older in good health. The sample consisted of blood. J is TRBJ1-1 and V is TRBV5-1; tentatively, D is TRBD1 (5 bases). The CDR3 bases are TGCGCCAGCAGCTTGGGAGGGGAGGGCACTGAAGCTTTCTTT. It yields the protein CASSLGGEGTEAFF.